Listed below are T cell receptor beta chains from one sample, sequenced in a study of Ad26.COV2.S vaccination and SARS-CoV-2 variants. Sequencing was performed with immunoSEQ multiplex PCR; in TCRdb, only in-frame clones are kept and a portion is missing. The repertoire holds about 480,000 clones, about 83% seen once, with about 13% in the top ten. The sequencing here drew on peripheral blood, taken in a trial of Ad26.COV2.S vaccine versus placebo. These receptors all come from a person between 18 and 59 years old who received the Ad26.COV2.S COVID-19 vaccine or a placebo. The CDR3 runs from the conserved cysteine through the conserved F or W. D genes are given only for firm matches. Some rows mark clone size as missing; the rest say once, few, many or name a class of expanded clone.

CDR3nt: TGTGCCAGCAGGGAAGGACTAGCGGACTCCTACGAGCAGTACTTC
CDR3aa: CASREGLADSYEQYF
abundance: once
d_gene: TRBD2
v_gene: TRBV27
j_gene: TRBJ2-7

CDR3nt: TGTGCCAGCAGCCGGGCCAAGCAGTTCTTC
CDR3aa: CASSRAKQFF
abundance: NA
d_gene: NA
v_gene: TRBV14
j_gene: TRBJ2-1

CDR3nt: TGTGCCAGCAGCTTGGGGGGGACTAGCTCCGAGCAGTACTTC
CDR3aa: CASSLGGTSSEQYF
abundance: many
d_gene: TRBD2
v_gene: TRBV5-4
j_gene: TRBJ2-7

CDR3nt: TGTGCCGCCTCAAGACAGGGCGGTGAAAAACTGTTTTTT
CDR3aa: CAASRQGGEKLFF
abundance: NA
d_gene: TRBD1
v_gene: TRBV10-3
j_gene: TRBJ1-4

CDR3nt: TGTGCTAGTGGTTTGGGGCAAGGAATAGGCGGTGAGCAGTTCTTC
CDR3aa: CASGLGQGIGGEQFF
abundance: NA
d_gene: NA
v_gene: TRBV12-5
j_gene: TRBJ2-1

CDR3nt: TGTGCCAGCTCACCACGAAAACTAGCGGGAGAGGCAGATACGCAGTATTTT
CDR3aa: CASSPRKLAGEADTQYF
abundance: NA
d_gene: TRBD2
v_gene: TRBV18
j_gene: TRBJ2-3

CDR3nt: TGTGCCACCAGTGAATCCGGGACAGGGAACCAGCCCCAGCATTTT
CDR3aa: CATSESGTGNQPQHF
abundance: NA
d_gene: TRBD1
v_gene: TRBV24-1
j_gene: TRBJ1-5

CDR3nt: TGTGCCAGCAGCGATGCCGGGACAGGGGTTAATGAGCAGTTCTTC
CDR3aa: CASSDAGTGVNEQFF
abundance: NA
d_gene: TRBD1
v_gene: TRBV7-9
j_gene: TRBJ2-1

CDR3nt: TGTGCCAGCAGTTCCGGACAGCCCCAGCATTTT
CDR3aa: CASSSGQPQHF
abundance: NA
d_gene: NA
v_gene: TRBV12-3/TRBV12-4
j_gene: TRBJ1-5

CDR3nt: TGTGCCAGCAGCCCTGGTCCGTACGAGCAGTACTTC
CDR3aa: CASSPGPYEQYF
abundance: NA
d_gene: NA
v_gene: TRBV7-2
j_gene: TRBJ2-7

CDR3nt: TGTGCCAGCAGTTTAACTGTGCGGGCGGAAGCTTTCTTT
CDR3aa: CASSLTVRAEAFF
abundance: NA
d_gene: NA
v_gene: TRBV27
j_gene: TRBJ1-1

CDR3nt: TGTGCCAGCAGTTTCACAGGGGGAGGCGGGTATTCACCCCTCCACTTT
CDR3aa: CASSFTGGGGYSPLHF
abundance: few
d_gene: TRBD1
v_gene: TRBV6-5
j_gene: TRBJ1-6

CDR3nt: TGTGCCAGCTCACCTAAAGGCGCTAGCGGTGAGCAGTTCTTC
CDR3aa: CASSPKGASGEQFF
abundance: NA
d_gene: TRBD2
v_gene: TRBV18
j_gene: TRBJ2-1

CDR3nt: TGCGCCAGCAGCCAAGACAGCTCCTATAATTCACCCCTCCACTTT
CDR3aa: CASSQDSSYNSPLHF
abundance: NA
d_gene: NA
v_gene: TRBV4-3
j_gene: TRBJ1-6

CDR3nt: TGTGCCAGCAGTTACTCTCGGGGGGCGTCGGACATTCAGTACTTC
CDR3aa: CASSYSRGASDIQYF
abundance: NA
d_gene: NA
v_gene: TRBV6-5
j_gene: TRBJ2-4

CDR3nt: TGTGCCAGCAGCTTAGACAGGGGGCCCTACGAGCAGTACTTC
CDR3aa: CASSLDRGPYEQYF
abundance: NA
d_gene: TRBD1
v_gene: TRBV13
j_gene: TRBJ2-7

CDR3nt: TGTGCCAGCAGCTCCCACGTTGAAGCTTTCTTT
CDR3aa: CASSSHVEAFF
abundance: NA
d_gene: NA
v_gene: TRBV28
j_gene: TRBJ1-1

CDR3nt: TGTGCCAGCAGTTTTCGCGGTGTAATGCCGGGCAATGAGCAGTTCTTC
CDR3aa: CASSFRGVMPGNEQFF
abundance: NA
d_gene: NA
v_gene: TRBV28
j_gene: TRBJ2-1

CDR3nt: TGTGCCAGCAGCTCCCGATGGGACACTGAAGCTTTCTTT
CDR3aa: CASSSRWDTEAFF
abundance: NA
d_gene: NA
v_gene: TRBV11-3
j_gene: TRBJ1-1

CDR3nt: TGTGCCAGCTCACCGGGGGAGAGGGGCTATGGCTACACCTTC
CDR3aa: CASSPGERGYGYTF
abundance: NA
d_gene: NA
v_gene: TRBV18
j_gene: TRBJ1-2

CDR3nt: TGTGCCAGCAGCCAAGTCTTCGGACTAGCGGGAGGACGAGACACCGGGGAGCTGTTTTTT
CDR3aa: CASSQVFGLAGGRDTGELFF
abundance: NA
d_gene: TRBD2
v_gene: TRBV4-2
j_gene: TRBJ2-2

CDR3nt: TGTGCCAGCAGCAAAGGCGGTGGGGGGACCCACACTGAAGCTTTCTTT
CDR3aa: CASSKGGGGTHTEAFF
abundance: NA
d_gene: NA
v_gene: TRBV21-1
j_gene: TRBJ1-1

CDR3nt: TGTGCCAGCAGCTCTTCGGTCGCTTTCTATGGCTACACCTTC
CDR3aa: CASSSSVAFYGYTF
abundance: few
d_gene: NA
v_gene: TRBV5-4
j_gene: TRBJ1-2

CDR3nt: TGTGCCAGCAGCCAAGATTCCCGCGGGACCCAGTACTTC
CDR3aa: CASSQDSRGTQYF
abundance: NA
d_gene: NA
v_gene: TRBV3-1/TRBV3-2
j_gene: TRBJ2-5

CDR3nt: TGTGCCAGCAGCGCGACGGGGGTACTGGGAGTGTACACTGAAGCTTTCTTT
CDR3aa: CASSATGVLGVYTEAFF
abundance: NA
d_gene: NA
v_gene: TRBV9
j_gene: TRBJ1-1

CDR3nt: TGTGCCAGCAGCCGGGACGCCCGCTCCTACAATGAGCAGTTCTTC
CDR3aa: CASSRDARSYNEQFF
abundance: NA
d_gene: NA
v_gene: TRBV14
j_gene: TRBJ2-1

CDR3nt: TGTGCCAGCAGCTTAGATCGGGCGGGGCCCGCCGGGGCTGAGCAGTTCTTC
CDR3aa: CASSLDRAGPAGAEQFF
abundance: NA
d_gene: NA
v_gene: TRBV11-2
j_gene: TRBJ2-1

CDR3nt: TGTGCCAGAAGCCACAAAGACAGGGTGAATGGCTACACCTTC
CDR3aa: CARSHKDRVNGYTF
abundance: few
d_gene: NA
v_gene: TRBV7-5
j_gene: TRBJ1-2

CDR3nt: TGTGCCTGGAACCATCGACCGGGGAACACTGAAGCTTTCTTT
CDR3aa: CAWNHRPGNTEAFF
abundance: NA
d_gene: NA
v_gene: TRBV30
j_gene: TRBJ1-1

CDR3nt: TGTGCCAGCAGATCACTAGCGCGAGATAACTACGAGCAGTACTTC
CDR3aa: CASRSLARDNYEQYF
abundance: few
d_gene: TRBD2
v_gene: TRBV27
j_gene: TRBJ2-7

CDR3nt: TGTGCCAGCAGTTATCACCTCCGTCGAGATACGCAGTATTTT
CDR3aa: CASSYHLRRDTQYF
abundance: NA
d_gene: NA
v_gene: TRBV6-2/TRBV6-3
j_gene: TRBJ2-3

CDR3nt: TGTGCCAGTAGGATAACCGCTGGAAACACCATATATTTT
CDR3aa: CASRITAGNTIYF
abundance: few
d_gene: NA
v_gene: TRBV19
j_gene: TRBJ1-3

CDR3nt: TGTGCCACCAGTGATCCCCGACGTCGGGACTACCACGTTTCAGCCTACAATGAGCAGTTCTTC
CDR3aa: CATSDPRRRDYHVSAYNEQFF
abundance: NA
d_gene: TRBD2
v_gene: TRBV24-1
j_gene: TRBJ2-1

CDR3nt: TGTGCCAGCAGCCAACTACAGGGGGCGAAGGGAAACACCATATATTTT
CDR3aa: CASSQLQGAKGNTIYF
abundance: NA
d_gene: TRBD1
v_gene: TRBV28
j_gene: TRBJ1-3

CDR3nt: TGTGCCGCACAAAGAGGGTCCGGGGAGCTGTTTTTT
CDR3aa: CAAQRGSGELFF
abundance: NA
d_gene: NA
v_gene: TRBV10-3
j_gene: TRBJ2-2

CDR3nt: TGTGCCAGCAGCCCCCAAGGTGGCACTTACTACGAGCAGTACTTC
CDR3aa: CASSPQGGTYYEQYF
abundance: NA
d_gene: NA
v_gene: TRBV9
j_gene: TRBJ2-7

CDR3nt: TGTGCCAGCAGCGTAGAGGGGACACCGCCCGGGGAGCTGTTTTTT
CDR3aa: CASSVEGTPPGELFF
abundance: NA
d_gene: NA
v_gene: TRBV9
j_gene: TRBJ2-2

CDR3nt: TGTGCCAGCAGTGGGGGAGGAAAGACCCAGTACTTC
CDR3aa: CASSGGGKTQYF
abundance: NA
d_gene: NA
v_gene: TRBV12-3/TRBV12-4
j_gene: TRBJ2-5

CDR3nt: TGTGCCTGGAAGGGACAGGGACAACCGGGACTAGCGGGAGATCCTGGCTACACCTTC
CDR3aa: CAWKGQGQPGLAGDPGYTF
abundance: NA
d_gene: TRBD1
v_gene: TRBV30
j_gene: TRBJ1-2

CDR3nt: TGTGCCAGCAGCGAGTCGATGGGAGGTCGTGGCTACACCTTC
CDR3aa: CASSESMGGRGYTF
abundance: few
d_gene: NA
v_gene: TRBV3-1/TRBV3-2
j_gene: TRBJ1-2

CDR3nt: TGTGCCAGTAGTATAGACTACAATGAGCAGTTCTTC
CDR3aa: CASSIDYNEQFF
abundance: NA
d_gene: NA
v_gene: TRBV19
j_gene: TRBJ2-1

CDR3nt: TGTGCCAGTAGTACCCCGGTACTAGCGGGAGGTGGGACCGGGGAGCTGTTTTTT
CDR3aa: CASSTPVLAGGGTGELFF
abundance: NA
d_gene: TRBD2
v_gene: TRBV19
j_gene: TRBJ2-2

CDR3nt: TGTGCCTGGAGTGTATTCCGGGGGCCCAGAGGTGAGCAGTTCTTC
CDR3aa: CAWSVFRGPRGEQFF
abundance: NA
d_gene: NA
v_gene: TRBV30
j_gene: TRBJ2-1

CDR3nt: TGTGCCAGCAGCTTACTAGCGGGAGGGATGGAGACCCAGTACTTC
CDR3aa: CASSLLAGGMETQYF
abundance: NA
d_gene: TRBD2
v_gene: TRBV7-9
j_gene: TRBJ2-5